These T cell receptor beta chains were read from a single sample in a study of identical twins. A single record per CDR3 protein comes from TCRdb applying MiXCR to the 5' RACE reads. Here the sample spans 600,000 to 700,000 distinct CDR3 sequences, approximately 21% being singletons. Separately, the same data were catalogued under a study of T cells expressing NK-cell markers.

The sample consisted of PBMCs. Source of these receptors: a woman aged 18-29 years in good health. Each CDR3 is given with its conserved first and last residue. The D gene is left open where the match is weak. The listing skips clone size in some rows; elsewhere it reads once, few, many or a size class.

clone_size: many
j_call: TRBJ2-7
d_call: TRBD1
v_call: TRBV20-1
cdr3_aa: CSARPLGGTGAYEQYF
cdr3_nt: TGCAGTGCTAGACCTCTAGGCGGGACAGGAGCCTACGAGCAGTACTTC

clone_size: NA
j_call: TRBJ1-6
d_call: NA
v_call: TRBV12-3/TRBV12-4
cdr3_aa: CASSFLLQVNSPLHF
cdr3_nt: TGTGCCAGCAGTTTTCTGCTCCAGGTGAATTCACCCCTCCACTTT

clone_size: few
j_call: TRBJ2-5
d_call: TRBD2
v_call: TRBV11-2
cdr3_aa: CASSTRTSGSQETQYF
cdr3_nt: TGTGCCAGCAGCACTCGGACTAGCGGGAGCCAAGAGACCCAGTACTTC

clone_size: NA
j_call: TRBJ2-3
d_call: NA
v_call: TRBV4-3
cdr3_aa: CASSQNPGPDTQYF
cdr3_nt: TGCGCCAGCAGCCAAAATCCGGGGCCAGATACGCAGTATTTT

clone_size: NA
j_call: TRBJ2-1
d_call: TRBD1
v_call: TRBV15
cdr3_aa: CATSRDRTGGLEQFF
cdr3_nt: TGTGCCACCAGCAGAGATAGGACAGGGGGTTTGGAGCAGTTCTTC

clone_size: NA
j_call: TRBJ2-5
d_call: NA
v_call: TRBV7-9
cdr3_aa: CASSPFVGQETQYF
cdr3_nt: TGTGCCAGCAGCCCCTTTGTAGGCCAAGAGACCCAGTACTTC

clone_size: many
j_call: TRBJ2-1
d_call: TRBD2
v_call: TRBV6-5
cdr3_aa: CASSSQTGTRSEQFF
cdr3_nt: TGTGCCAGCAGTTCGCAAACCGGGACTAGAAGTGAGCAGTTCTTC

clone_size: few
j_call: TRBJ2-1
d_call: TRBD2
v_call: TRBV5-1
cdr3_aa: CASSSRTSGRGKHNEQFF
cdr3_nt: TGCGCCAGCAGCTCCCGGACTAGCGGGAGGGGTAAGCACAATGAGCAGTTCTTC

clone_size: NA
j_call: TRBJ2-5
d_call: NA
v_call: TRBV12-3/TRBV12-4
cdr3_aa: CASSGGTQYF
cdr3_nt: TGTGCCAGCAGTGGGGGTACCCAGTACTTC

clone_size: many
j_call: TRBJ1-5
d_call: TRBD1
v_call: TRBV10-3
cdr3_aa: CAISDWDREDQPQHF
cdr3_nt: TGTGCCATCAGTGACTGGGACAGGGAGGACCAGCCCCAGCATTTT

clone_size: few
j_call: TRBJ1-1
d_call: TRBD1
v_call: TRBV18
cdr3_aa: CASSIQGLNTEAFF
cdr3_nt: TGTGCCAGCTCAATACAGGGGTTGAACACTGAAGCTTTCTTT

clone_size: few
j_call: TRBJ1-6
d_call: NA
v_call: TRBV20-1
cdr3_aa: CSATTGDSYNSPLHF
cdr3_nt: TGCAGTGCTACCACCGGGGACTCCTATAATTCACCCCTCCACTTT

clone_size: many
j_call: TRBJ2-7
d_call: NA
v_call: TRBV6-5
cdr3_aa: CASSYRVSSYEQYF
cdr3_nt: TGTGCCAGCAGTTACAGGGTTTCGTCCTACGAGCAGTACTTC

clone_size: NA
j_call: TRBJ2-6
d_call: TRBD1
v_call: TRBV7-9
cdr3_aa: CASSWDRSSGANVLTF
cdr3_nt: TGTGCCAGCAGCTGGGACAGGAGCTCTGGGGCCAACGTCCTGACTTTC

clone_size: many
j_call: TRBJ1-3
d_call: NA
v_call: TRBV19
cdr3_aa: CATQGDTIYF
cdr3_nt: TGTGCCACCCAAGGCGACACCATATATTTT

clone_size: few
j_call: TRBJ2-1
d_call: TRBD2
v_call: TRBV9
cdr3_aa: CASSGLAGGNNEQFF
cdr3_nt: TGTGCCAGCAGCGGTCTAGCGGGGGGGAACAATGAGCAGTTCTTC

clone_size: NA
j_call: TRBJ2-7
d_call: NA
v_call: TRBV20-1
cdr3_aa: CSAAVAYEQYF
cdr3_nt: TGCAGTGCTGCGGTCGCCTACGAGCAGTACTTC

clone_size: few
j_call: TRBJ2-1
d_call: NA
v_call: TRBV14
cdr3_aa: CASSQGPVGEQFF
cdr3_nt: TGTGCCAGCAGCCAAGGCCCGGTTGGTGAGCAGTTCTTC

clone_size: NA
j_call: TRBJ2-7
d_call: NA
v_call: TRBV6-1
cdr3_aa: CASTGALRTLSREQYF
cdr3_nt: TGTGCCTCTACCGGTGCCCTGCGGACCCTGAGTCGGGAGCAGTACTTC

clone_size: NA
j_call: TRBJ2-3
d_call: TRBD2
v_call: TRBV5-5
cdr3_aa: CASLERDRLTDTQYF
cdr3_nt: TGTGCCAGCTTGGAGCGGGACCGCCTCACCGATACGCAGTATTTT

clone_size: few
j_call: TRBJ2-5
d_call: TRBD1
v_call: TRBV5-1
cdr3_aa: CASSDRGVQETQYF
cdr3_nt: TGCGCCAGTTCCGACAGGGGCGTCCAAGAGACCCAGTACTTC

clone_size: many
j_call: TRBJ2-1
d_call: TRBD2
v_call: TRBV7-3
cdr3_aa: CASSSGLAGNSEQFF
cdr3_nt: TGTGCCAGCAGTTCCGGACTAGCGGGGAATAGTGAGCAGTTCTTC

clone_size: NA
j_call: TRBJ2-5
d_call: TRBD2
v_call: TRBV9
cdr3_aa: CASSPQAGEQETQYF
cdr3_nt: TGTGCCAGCAGCCCCCAAGCGGGAGAACAAGAGACCCAGTACTTC

clone_size: few
j_call: TRBJ2-3
d_call: TRBD2
v_call: TRBV4-2
cdr3_aa: CASSQDPGTSGILSTDTQYF
cdr3_nt: TGTGCCAGCAGCCAAGATCCTGGGACTAGTGGGATTCTCAGCACAGATACGCAGTATTTT

clone_size: few
j_call: TRBJ2-2
d_call: TRBD1
v_call: TRBV12-3/TRBV12-4
cdr3_aa: CASSPNRGNTGELFF
cdr3_nt: TGTGCCAGCAGTCCTAACAGGGGGAACACCGGGGAGCTGTTTTTT

clone_size: few
j_call: TRBJ2-4
d_call: TRBD1
v_call: TRBV12-3/TRBV12-4
cdr3_aa: CASSTRTGGAKNIQYF
cdr3_nt: TGTGCCAGCAGTACTAGGACAGGTGGGGCCAAAAACATTCAGTACTTC

clone_size: NA
j_call: TRBJ1-4
d_call: NA
v_call: TRBV6-1
cdr3_aa: CASPPRGLHEKLFF
cdr3_nt: TGTGCCAGCCCCCCTCGGGGATTACATGAAAAACTGTTTTTT

clone_size: NA
j_call: TRBJ2-2
d_call: NA
v_call: TRBV29-1
cdr3_aa: CSVDGRDNTGELFF
cdr3_nt: TGCAGCGTTGACGGCAGGGATAACACCGGGGAGCTGTTTTTT

clone_size: few
j_call: TRBJ2-1
d_call: TRBD2
v_call: TRBV24-1
cdr3_aa: CATSDPTSDNEQFF
cdr3_nt: TGTGCCACCAGTGACCCCACTAGCGACAATGAGCAGTTCTTC

clone_size: NA
j_call: TRBJ1-1
d_call: NA
v_call: TRBV29-1
cdr3_aa: CSVSQGNTEAFF
cdr3_nt: TGCAGCGTTTCACAGGGGAACACTGAAGCTTTCTTT

clone_size: few
j_call: TRBJ2-4
d_call: NA
v_call: TRBV20-1
cdr3_aa: CMGVDGLGIQYF
cdr3_nt: TGCATGGGGGTAGACGGGTTGGGCATTCAGTACTTC

clone_size: few
j_call: TRBJ2-3
d_call: NA
v_call: TRBV7-2
cdr3_aa: CASSLVSSTDTQYF
cdr3_nt: TGTGCCAGCAGCTTGGTCAGTAGCACAGATACGCAGTATTTT

clone_size: NA
j_call: TRBJ2-3
d_call: NA
v_call: TRBV9
cdr3_aa: CASSVGMDTQYF
cdr3_nt: TGTGCCAGCAGCGTAGGCATGGATACGCAGTATTTT

clone_size: few
j_call: TRBJ1-2
d_call: TRBD1
v_call: TRBV20-1
cdr3_aa: CSARTGGSYGYTF
cdr3_nt: TGCAGTGCCCGGACAGGGGGTAGCTATGGCTACACCTTC

clone_size: few
j_call: TRBJ1-1
d_call: NA
v_call: TRBV20-1
cdr3_aa: CSARQAANTEAFF
cdr3_nt: TGCAGTGCTAGACAAGCGGCTAACACTGAAGCTTTCTTT

clone_size: few
j_call: TRBJ2-3
d_call: TRBD1
v_call: TRBV4-3
cdr3_aa: CASSQDLADRSDTQYF
cdr3_nt: TGCGCCAGCAGCCAGGACCTGGCGGACAGGTCAGATACGCAGTATTTT

clone_size: NA
j_call: TRBJ2-3
d_call: TRBD2
v_call: TRBV12-3/TRBV12-4
cdr3_aa: CASSHGLAGGRDTQYF
cdr3_nt: TGTGCCAGCAGCCACGGACTAGCGGGAGGGAGAGATACGCAGTATTTT

clone_size: NA
j_call: TRBJ1-6
d_call: NA
v_call: TRBV9
cdr3_aa: CASSVLANSPLHF
cdr3_nt: TGTGCCAGCAGCGTACTGGCAAATTCACCCCTCCACTTT

clone_size: many
j_call: TRBJ2-1
d_call: NA
v_call: TRBV12-3/TRBV12-4
cdr3_aa: CASSQALYEQFF
cdr3_nt: TGTGCCAGCAGCCAGGCCCTGTATGAGCAGTTCTTC

clone_size: NA
j_call: TRBJ2-5
d_call: TRBD1
v_call: TRBV7-9
cdr3_aa: CASSPEGTGLETQYF
cdr3_nt: TGTGCCAGCAGCCCAGAGGGGACAGGGTTGGAGACCCAGTACTTC

clone_size: many
j_call: TRBJ2-3
d_call: TRBD2
v_call: TRBV11-1
cdr3_aa: CASSFVWGLAQNQDTQYF
cdr3_nt: TGTGCCAGCAGCTTCGTGTGGGGACTAGCGCAAAATCAAGATACGCAGTATTTT

clone_size: few
j_call: TRBJ2-7
d_call: NA
v_call: TRBV7-9
cdr3_aa: CASSYVSEQYF
cdr3_nt: TGTGCCAGCAGCTACGTCTCCGAGCAGTACTTC

clone_size: NA
j_call: TRBJ2-1
d_call: TRBD2
v_call: TRBV4-2
cdr3_aa: CASSSGSGGARNEQFF
cdr3_nt: TGTGCCAGCAGCTCGGGCAGCGGGGGGGCTAGGAATGAGCAGTTCTTC

clone_size: few
j_call: TRBJ2-5
d_call: TRBD2
v_call: TRBV10-3
cdr3_aa: CAISNRLAVETQYF
cdr3_nt: TGTGCCATCAGTAACAGACTAGCGGTAGAGACCCAGTACTTC

clone_size: NA
j_call: TRBJ2-7
d_call: NA
v_call: TRBV5-6
cdr3_aa: CASSLWPLSYEQYF
cdr3_nt: TGTGCCAGCAGCTTGTGGCCGCTCTCCTACGAGCAGTACTTC

clone_size: NA
j_call: TRBJ2-7
d_call: NA
v_call: TRBV10-3
cdr3_aa: CAISGATYEQYF
cdr3_nt: TGTGCCATCAGTGGAGCAACCTACGAGCAGTACTTC

clone_size: few
j_call: TRBJ1-1
d_call: TRBD1
v_call: TRBV20-1
cdr3_aa: CSARVGTGGFRTEAFF
cdr3_nt: TGCAGTGCTAGAGTTGGGACAGGGGGATTCCGGACTGAAGCTTTCTTT

clone_size: NA
j_call: TRBJ2-1
d_call: NA
v_call: TRBV12-3/TRBV12-4
cdr3_aa: CASSFSAPSNEQFF
cdr3_nt: TGTGCCAGCAGTTTTTCAGCCCCCTCCAATGAGCAGTTCTTC

clone_size: few
j_call: TRBJ2-2
d_call: NA
v_call: TRBV10-2
cdr3_aa: CASSEPFAANTGELFF
cdr3_nt: TGCGCCAGCAGTGAGCCGTTTGCAGCGAACACCGGGGAGCTGTTTTTT

clone_size: NA
j_call: TRBJ2-4
d_call: NA
v_call: TRBV15
cdr3_aa: CATSTREWDKNIQYF
cdr3_nt: TGTGCCACCAGCACTCGGGAGTGGGACAAAAACATTCAGTACTTC

clone_size: NA
j_call: TRBJ2-2
d_call: NA
v_call: TRBV20-1
cdr3_aa: CSARVGWSGELFF
cdr3_nt: TGCAGTGCTAGAGTTGGGTGGAGCGGGGAGCTGTTTTTT

clone_size: few
j_call: TRBJ2-1
d_call: NA
v_call: TRBV12-3/TRBV12-4
cdr3_aa: CASSSHIALSSYNEQFF
cdr3_nt: TGTGCCAGCAGTTCCCACATCGCCTTAAGCTCCTACAATGAGCAGTTCTTC

clone_size: many
j_call: TRBJ2-5
d_call: TRBD1
v_call: TRBV10-3
cdr3_aa: CAISPGQRGVETQYF
cdr3_nt: TGTGCCATCAGTCCGGGACAGCGAGGCGTGGAGACCCAGTACTTC

clone_size: few
j_call: TRBJ2-3
d_call: TRBD2
v_call: TRBV7-2
cdr3_aa: CASGLAGVLDTQYF
cdr3_nt: TGTGCCAGCGGGCTAGCGGGAGTCCTAGATACGCAGTATTTT

clone_size: few
j_call: TRBJ2-5
d_call: NA
v_call: TRBV14
cdr3_aa: CASSPGYRTQYF
cdr3_nt: TGTGCCAGCAGTCCGGGGTATCGGACCCAGTACTTC